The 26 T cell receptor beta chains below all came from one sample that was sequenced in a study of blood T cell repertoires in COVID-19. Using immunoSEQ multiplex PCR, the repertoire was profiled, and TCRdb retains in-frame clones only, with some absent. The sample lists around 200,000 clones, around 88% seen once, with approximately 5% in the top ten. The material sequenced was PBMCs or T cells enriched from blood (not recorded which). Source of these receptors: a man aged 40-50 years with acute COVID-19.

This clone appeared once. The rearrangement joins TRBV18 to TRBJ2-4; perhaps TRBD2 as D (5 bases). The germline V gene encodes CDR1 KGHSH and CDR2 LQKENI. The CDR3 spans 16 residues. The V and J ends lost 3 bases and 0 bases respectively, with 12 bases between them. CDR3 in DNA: TGTGCCAGCTCACCCACCCGGGAAGGAGCCAAAAACATTCAGTACTTC. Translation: CASSPTREGAKNIQYF.

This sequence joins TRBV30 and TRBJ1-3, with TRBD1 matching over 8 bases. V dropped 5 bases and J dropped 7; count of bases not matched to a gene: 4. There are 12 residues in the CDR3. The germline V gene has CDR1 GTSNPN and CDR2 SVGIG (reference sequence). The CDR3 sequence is CAWETGVNTIYF. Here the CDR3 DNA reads TGTGCCTGGGAGACAGGGGTGAACACCATATATTTT.

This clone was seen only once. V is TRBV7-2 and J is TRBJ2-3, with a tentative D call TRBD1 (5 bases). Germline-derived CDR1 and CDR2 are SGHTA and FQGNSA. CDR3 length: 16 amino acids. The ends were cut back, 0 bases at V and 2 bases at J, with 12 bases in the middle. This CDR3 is CASSLAGARSTDTQYF. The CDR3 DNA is TGTGCCAGCAGCTTAGCTGGGGCGCGGTCCACAGATACGCAGTATTTT.

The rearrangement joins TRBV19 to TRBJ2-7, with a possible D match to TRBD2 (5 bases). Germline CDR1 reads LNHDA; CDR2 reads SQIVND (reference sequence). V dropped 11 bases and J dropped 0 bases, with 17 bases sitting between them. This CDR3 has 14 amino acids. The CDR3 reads CAPTSGGSSYEQYF. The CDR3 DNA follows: TGTGCCCCCACGTCGGGTGGGAGCTCCTACGAGCAGTACTTC.

In nucleotides, the CDR3 is TGTGCCTGGGCAGGGGGCAGGCTAGCCAAAAACATTCAGTACTTC. Translated: CAWAGGRLAKNIQYF. This sequence joins TRBV30 and TRBJ2-4; 8 bases are a match to TRBD1. CDR1 is GTSNPN, CDR2 SVGIG, per germline (reference sequence). V was clipped by 5 bases and J by 0 bases; unmatched bases: 6. The CDR3 extends over 15 amino acids. Complete variable domain (other parts from reference TRBV30 and TRBJ2-4): SQTIHQWPATLVQPVGSPLSLECTVEGTSNPNLYWYRQAAGRGLQLLFYSVGIGQISSEVPQNLSASRPQDRQFILSSKKLLLSDSGFYLCAWAGGRLAKNIQYFGAGTRLSVL.

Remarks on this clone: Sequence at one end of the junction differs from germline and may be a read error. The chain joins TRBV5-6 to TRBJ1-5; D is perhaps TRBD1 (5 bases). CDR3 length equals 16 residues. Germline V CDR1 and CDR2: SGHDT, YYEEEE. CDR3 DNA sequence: TGTGCCCGCAGCCGCCTTGGGGGGGGGATAGGGGAGCCCCAGCATTTT. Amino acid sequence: CARSRLGGGIGEPQHF. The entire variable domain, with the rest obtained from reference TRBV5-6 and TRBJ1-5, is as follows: DAGVTQSPTHLIKTRGQQVTLRCSPKSGHDTVSWYQQALGQGPQFIFQYYEEEERQRGNFPDRFSGHQFPNYSSELNVNALLLGDSALYLCARSRLGGGIGEPQHFGDGTRLSIL.

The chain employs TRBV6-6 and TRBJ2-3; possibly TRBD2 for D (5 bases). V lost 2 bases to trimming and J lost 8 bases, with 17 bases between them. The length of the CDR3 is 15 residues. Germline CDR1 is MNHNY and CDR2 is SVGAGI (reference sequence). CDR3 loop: CASSYETSGLGTQYF. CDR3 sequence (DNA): TGTGCCAGCAGTTACGAGACGTCGGGGTTAGGTACGCAGTATTTT.

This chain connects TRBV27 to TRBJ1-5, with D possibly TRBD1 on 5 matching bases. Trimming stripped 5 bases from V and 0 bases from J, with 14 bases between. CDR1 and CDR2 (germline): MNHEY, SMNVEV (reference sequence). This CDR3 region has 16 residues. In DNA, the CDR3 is TGTGCCAGCAGTGCGGGGCCAAATTATAGCAATCAGCCCCAGCATTTT. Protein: CASSAGPNYSNQPQHF.

CDR3 in amino acids: CASDWGPGQSETQYF. The CDR3 DNA reads as TGCGCCAGCGATTGGGGCCCGGGACAGTCGGAAACCCAGTACTTC. The chain combines TRBV5-1 with TRBJ2-5; 7 nucleotides align to TRBD1. In germline, CDR1 is SGHRS, CDR2 YFSETQ. This CDR3 region has 15 residues. V trimming: 7 bases; J trimming: 8 bases; junction bases outside the gene matches: 17.

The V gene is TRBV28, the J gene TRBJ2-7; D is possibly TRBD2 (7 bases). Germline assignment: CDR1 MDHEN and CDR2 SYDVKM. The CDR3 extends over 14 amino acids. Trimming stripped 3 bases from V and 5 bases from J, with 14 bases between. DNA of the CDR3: TGTGCCAGCAGTTTGGGAGGGGGACTCAACGAGCAGTACTTC. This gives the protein CASSLGGGLNEQYF.

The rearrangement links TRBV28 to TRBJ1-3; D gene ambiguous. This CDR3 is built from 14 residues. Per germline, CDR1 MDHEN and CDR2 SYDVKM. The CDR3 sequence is CATNLGGAGNTIYF. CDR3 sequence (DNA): TGTGCTACCAATTTGGGCGGGGCTGGAAACACCATATATTTT. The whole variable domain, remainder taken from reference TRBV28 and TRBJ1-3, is DVKVTQSSRYLVKRTGEKVFLECVQDMDHENMFWYRQDPGLGLRLIYFSYDVKMKEKGDIPEGYSVSREKKERFSLILESASTNQTSMYLCATNLGGAGNTIYFGEGSWLTVV.

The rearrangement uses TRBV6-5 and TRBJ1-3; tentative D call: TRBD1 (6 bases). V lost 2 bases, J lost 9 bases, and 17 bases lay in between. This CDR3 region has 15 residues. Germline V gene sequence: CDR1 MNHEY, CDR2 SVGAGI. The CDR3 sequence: CASSYGTTGSITIYF. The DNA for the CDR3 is TGTGCCAGCAGTTACGGGACTACAGGGTCTATCACCATATATTTT.

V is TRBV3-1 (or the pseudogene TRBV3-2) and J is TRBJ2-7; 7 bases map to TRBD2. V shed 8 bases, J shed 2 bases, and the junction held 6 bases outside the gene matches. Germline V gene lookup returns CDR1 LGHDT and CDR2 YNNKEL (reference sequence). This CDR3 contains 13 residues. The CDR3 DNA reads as TGTGCCAGCGCGGGGGTTCCAACCTACGAGCAGTACTTC. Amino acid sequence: CASAGVPTYEQYF.

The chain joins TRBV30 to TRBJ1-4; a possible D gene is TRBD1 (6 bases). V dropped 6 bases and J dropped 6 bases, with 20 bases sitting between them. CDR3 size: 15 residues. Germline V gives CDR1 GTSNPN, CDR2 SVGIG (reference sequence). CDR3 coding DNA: TGTGCCTGCCGATACACCGGGGCAGGGGATGAAAAACTGTTTTTT. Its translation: CACRYTGAGDEKLFF.

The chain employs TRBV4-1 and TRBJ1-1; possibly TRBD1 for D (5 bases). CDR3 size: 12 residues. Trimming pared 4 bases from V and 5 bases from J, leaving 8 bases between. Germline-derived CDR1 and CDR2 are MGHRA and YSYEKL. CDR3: CASSRGGTEAFF. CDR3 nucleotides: TGCGCCAGCAGCCGGGGGGGAACTGAAGCTTTCTTT.

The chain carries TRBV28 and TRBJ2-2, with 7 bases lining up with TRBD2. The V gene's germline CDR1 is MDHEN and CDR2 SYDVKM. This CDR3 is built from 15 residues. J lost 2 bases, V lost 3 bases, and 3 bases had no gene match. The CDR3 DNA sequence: TGTGCCAGCAGTTTGAGCGGGGCAAACACCGGGGAGCTGTTTTTT. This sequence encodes CASSLSGANTGELFF.

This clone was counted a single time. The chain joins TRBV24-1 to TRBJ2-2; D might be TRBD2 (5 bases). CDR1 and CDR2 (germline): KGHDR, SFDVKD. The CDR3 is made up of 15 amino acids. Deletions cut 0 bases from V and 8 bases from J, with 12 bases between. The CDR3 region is CATSDLQRHRGELFF. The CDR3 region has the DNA TGTGCCACCAGTGATTTGCAGCGGCATAGGGGGGAGCTGTTTTTT.

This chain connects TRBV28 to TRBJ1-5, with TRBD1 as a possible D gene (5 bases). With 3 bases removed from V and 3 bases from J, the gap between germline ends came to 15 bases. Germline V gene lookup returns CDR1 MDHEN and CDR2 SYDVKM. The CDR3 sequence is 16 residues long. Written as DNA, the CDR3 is TGTGCCAGCAGTTTGCGGTCGCCAGGGTCCAATCAGCCCCAGCATTTT. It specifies CASSLRSPGSNQPQHF.

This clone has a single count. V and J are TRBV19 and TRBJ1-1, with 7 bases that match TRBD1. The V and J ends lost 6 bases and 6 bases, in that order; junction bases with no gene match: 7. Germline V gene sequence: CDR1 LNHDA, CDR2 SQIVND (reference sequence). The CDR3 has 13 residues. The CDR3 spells CASREQGVAEAFF. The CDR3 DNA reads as TGTGCCAGTAGGGAGCAGGGGGTTGCTGAAGCTTTCTTT.

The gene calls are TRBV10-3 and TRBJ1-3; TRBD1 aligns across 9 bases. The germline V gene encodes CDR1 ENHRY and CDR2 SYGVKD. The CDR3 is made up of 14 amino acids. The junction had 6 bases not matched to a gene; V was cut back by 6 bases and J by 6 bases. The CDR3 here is CAIRDTGGVNTIYF. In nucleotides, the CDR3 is TGTGCCATCAGGGACACAGGGGGCGTAAACACCATATATTTT.

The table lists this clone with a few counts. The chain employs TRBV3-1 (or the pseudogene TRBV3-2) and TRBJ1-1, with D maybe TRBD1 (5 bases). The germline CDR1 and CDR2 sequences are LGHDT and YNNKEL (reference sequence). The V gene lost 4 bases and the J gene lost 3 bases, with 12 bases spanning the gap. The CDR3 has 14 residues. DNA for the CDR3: TGTGCCAGCAGCCGCTCCCAGGGTTACACTGAAGCTTTCTTT. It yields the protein CASSRSQGYTEAFF.

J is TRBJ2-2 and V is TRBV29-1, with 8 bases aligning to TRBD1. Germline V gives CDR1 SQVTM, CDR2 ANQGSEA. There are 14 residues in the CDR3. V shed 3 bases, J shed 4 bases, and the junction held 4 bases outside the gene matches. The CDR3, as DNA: TGCAGCGTTGAGGTGGGACAGGTCACCGGGGAGCTGTTTTTT. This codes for CSVEVGQVTGELFF.

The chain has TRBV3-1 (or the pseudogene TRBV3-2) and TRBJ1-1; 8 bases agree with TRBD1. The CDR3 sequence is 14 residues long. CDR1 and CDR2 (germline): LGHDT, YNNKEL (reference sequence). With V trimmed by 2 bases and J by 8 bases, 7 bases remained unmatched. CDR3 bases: TGTGCCAGCAGCCAAATTGACAGGGGACAAGAAGCTTTCTTT. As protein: CASSQIDRGQEAFF.

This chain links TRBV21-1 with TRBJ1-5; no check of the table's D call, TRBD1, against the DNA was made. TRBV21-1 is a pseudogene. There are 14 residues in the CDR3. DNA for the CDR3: TGTGCCAGCAGCAAAGTCTGGACACATCAGCCCCAGCATTTT. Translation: CASSKVWTHQPQHF.

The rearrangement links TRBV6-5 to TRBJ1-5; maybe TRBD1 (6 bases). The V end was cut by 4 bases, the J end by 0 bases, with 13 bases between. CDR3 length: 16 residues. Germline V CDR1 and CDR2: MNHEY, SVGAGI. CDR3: CASSSSGQYSNQPQHF. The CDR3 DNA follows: TGTGCCAGCAGTTCCAGCGGACAGTATAGCAATCAGCCCCAGCATTTT.

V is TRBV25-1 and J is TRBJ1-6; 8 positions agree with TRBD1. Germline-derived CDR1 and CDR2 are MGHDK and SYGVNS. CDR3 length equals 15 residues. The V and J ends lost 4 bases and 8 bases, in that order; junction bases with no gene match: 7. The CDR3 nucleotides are TGTGCCAGCAGTGGCCAGGACAGGGCTTATTCACCCCTCCACTTT. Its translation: CASSGQDRAYSPLHF.